Each of the 17 T cell receptor beta chains below was sequenced from the same sample in a study of CD8 T cells in ankylosing spondylitis. Study-wide results and caveats: What appeared characteristic of ankylosing spondylitis blood was a TCR beta motif of eight highly homologous variants.

These receptors' antigens are unknown. MiXCR, applied by TCRdb to the 5' RACE reads, yields one record per CDR3 protein. In the table there are 390,000 or so distinct CDR3 sequences, about a fifth of which are singletons. Sequencing was performed on blood, either unsorted or a sorted T cell fraction (not recorded which). These receptors all stem from a male donor with ankylosing spondylitis.

This clonotype was found a few times. The gene calls are TRBV7-2 and TRBJ2-3; D unclear. V was shortened by 8 bases and J by 1 base, with 10 bases between the two germline ends. CDR1 is SGHTA, CDR2 FQGNSA, per germline. The CDR3 length is 13 residues. The DNA of the CDR3 is TGTGCCAGCGGCCCTCCTGGCACAGATACGCAGTATTTT. This codes for CASGPPGTDTQYF.

The chain links TRBV20-1 to TRBJ2-3; 9 bases align to TRBD2. CDR1 is DFQATT, CDR2 SNEGSKA, per germline (reference sequence). The CDR3 extends over 16 amino acids. The ends lost 6 bases at V and 2 bases at J; junction bases unmatched: 12. CDR3 protein: CSAPPRLAGNTDTQYF. CDR3 DNA sequence: TGCAGTGCCCCACCTCGGCTAGCGGGAAACACAGATACGCAGTATTTT.

This chain joins TRBV2 and TRBJ1-5; D is perhaps TRBD1 (6 bases). Germline assignment: CDR1 SNHLY and CDR2 FYNNEI. The CDR3 has 14 residues. The V and J ends lost 4 bases and 3 bases respectively, with 10 bases between them. The CDR3 DNA reads as TGTGCCAGCAGTGTCAGGGGCAACAATCAGCCCCAGCATTTT. Translating gives CASSVRGNNQPQHF.

The rearrangement uses TRBV11-2 and TRBJ2-7; TRBD2 aligns across 7 bases. The ends lost 0 bases at V and 13 bases at J; junction bases unmatched: 6. Per germline, CDR1 SGHAT and CDR2 FQNNGV. CDR3 size: 12 residues. CDR3 sequence: CASSLDWGGGYF. DNA for the CDR3: TGTGCCAGCAGCTTAGATTGGGGGGGGGGATACTTC.

This chain links TRBV19 with TRBJ2-1; 12 bases are shared with TRBD2. Germline V gene sequence: CDR1 LNHDA, CDR2 SQIVND (reference sequence). The CDR3 consists of 13 residues. V shed 3 bases and J 12 bases; nucleotides not matched to a gene: 3. The CDR3 bases are TGTGCCAGTAGTATCCTAGCGGGAGGGCTGCAGTTCTTC. Amino acids: CASSILAGGLQFF.

J is TRBJ2-7 and V is TRBV6-1, with TRBD1 matching 8 bases. With V trimmed by 6 bases and J by 0 bases, 7 bases remained unmatched. The CDR3 contains 15 residues. CDR1 and CDR2 from the germline V gene are MNHNS and SASEGT. The CDR3 DNA follows: TGTGCCAGCAGCTCGCTCGGACAGGGCTCCTACGAGCAGTACTTC. It codes for CASSSLGQGSYEQYF.

This clonotype was observed a few times. V gene TRBV15 combines with J gene TRBJ2-2; D gene unclear. V was trimmed by 2 bases and J by 4 bases, leaving 14 bases between them. Germline CDR1 and CDR2: LNHNV and YYDKDF (reference sequence). This CDR3 spans 16 amino acids. This CDR3 is CATSRNSLRATGELFF. The CDR3 bases are TGTGCCACCAGCAGAAATAGCCTTCGGGCCACCGGGGAGCTGTTTTTT.

This clonotype was observed a few times. The chain recombines TRBV5-1 with TRBJ1-6, with D hard to call. Germline assignment: CDR1 SGHRS and CDR2 YFSETQ. The CDR3 loop spans 18 amino acids. V was trimmed by 1 base and J by 2 bases, leaving 16 bases between them. This CDR3 is CASSLISSGRTYNSPLHF. The CDR3 DNA sequence: TGCGCCAGCAGCTTGATTAGCTCGGGCCGGACCTATAATTCACCCCTCCACTTT.

CDR3 coding DNA: TGTGCCAGCAGTTCTCAGCCTTCGGCAGATACGCAGTATTTT. This gives the protein CASSSQPSADTQYF. The chain carries TRBV27 and TRBJ2-3; D unclear. The germline gives CDR1 MNHEY, CDR2 SMNVEV (reference sequence). The V and J ends lost 4 bases and 4 bases respectively, with 12 bases between them. There are 14 residues in the CDR3.

This clonotype was picked up many times. The gene calls are TRBV5-1 and TRBJ2-2; D is perhaps TRBD2 (5 bases). CDR1 is SGHRS and CDR2 is YFSETQ in the germline V gene. Deletions cut 6 bases from V and 0 bases from J, with 12 bases between. This CDR3 spans 15 amino acids. The CDR3 reads CASTERITNTGELFF. CDR3 nucleotide sequence: TGCGCCAGCACGGAGCGGATTACGAACACCGGGGAGCTGTTTTTT.

This clonotype was detected once. The chain combines TRBV19 with TRBJ1-4, with 9 bases fitting TRBD1. CDR1 LNHDA and CDR2 SQIVND come from the germline V gene (reference sequence). This CDR3 spans 15 amino acids. Germline trimming cut 7 bases from V and 10 bases from J; bases unmatched to any gene: 13. CDR3 sequence: CASIAGQGHLGKLFF. CDR3 nucleotide sequence: TGTGCCAGTATCGCGGGACAGGGTCACCTTGGAAAACTGTTTTTT.

This clonotype was seen a handful of times. This chain connects TRBV24-1 to TRBJ1-1, with a tentative D call TRBD1 (5 bases). The CDR3 totals 15 residues. Germline V gene lookup returns CDR1 KGHDR and CDR2 SFDVKD. Trimming took off 5 bases at V and 1 base at J, with 13 bases between the two ends. The CDR3 loop is CATSGPGRSNTEAFF. Written as DNA, the CDR3 is TGTGCCACCAGTGGTCCGGGACGGTCGAACACTGAAGCTTTCTTT.

The CDR3 nucleotides read TGTGCCAGCAGCAAAGGTCGAGGGGAGCAGTACTTC. Translated: CASSKGRGEQYF. The gene calls are TRBV21-1 and TRBJ2-7; TRBD2, the D gene given by the table, was not confirmed from the DNA. TRBV21-1 is reported as a pseudogene. CDR3 length equals 12 residues.

This clonotype was counted at least ten times. The rearrangement uses TRBV6-2 or TRBV6-3 and TRBJ2-2; 9 bases line up with TRBD2. V gave up 10 bases and J gave up 7 bases; unmatched junction bases: 10. This CDR3 has 14 residues. Per germline, CDR1 MNHEY and CDR2 SVGEGT. CDR3 nucleotides: TGTGCCACCAAGCGGGAGGCGGCTTTCGGGGAGCTGTTTTTT. It translates to CATKREAAFGELFF.

This clonotype was observed a handful of times. The chain joins TRBV7-3 to TRBJ2-2; TRBD1 aligns across 8 bases. With 5 bases clipped from V and 6 bases from J, the junction kept 8 bases outside the gene matches. The CDR3 is made up of 15 amino acids. Germline V lookup: CDR1 SGHTA, CDR2 FQGTGA. The CDR3 bases are TGTGCCAGCAGCGATGGACAGGGTGGCGCCGGGGAGCTGTTTTTT. This gives the protein CASSDGQGGAGELFF.

This clonotype was detected only a few times. This rearrangement joins TRBV28 to TRBJ2-2; D remains unclear. The germline V gene has CDR1 MDHEN and CDR2 SYDVKM. The CDR3 has 15 amino acids. V was shortened by 5 bases and J by 7 bases, with 17 bases between the two germline ends. In DNA form, the CDR3 reads TGTGCCAGCAGTCTAGGTAGCCCCCTGGGCGGGGAGCTGTTTTTT. As protein: CASSLGSPLGGELFF. The variable domain in full, completed from reference TRBV28 and TRBJ2-2, reads DVKVTQSSRYLVKRTGEKVFLECVQDMDHENMFWYRQDPGLGLRLIYFSYDVKMKEKGDIPEGYSVSREKKERFSLILESASTNQTSMYLCASSLGSPLGGELFFGEGSRLTVL.

V is TRBV5-1 and J is TRBJ2-1; D gene unclear. V was cut by 7 bases and J by 0 bases, with 11 bases left in between. Germline CDR1 and CDR2: SGHRS and YFSETQ. There are 14 residues in the CDR3. The CDR3: CASALVISYNEQFF. CDR3 bases: TGCGCCAGCGCTCTGGTCATCTCCTACAATGAGCAGTTCTTC. The full variable domain, with the rest looked up from reference TRBV5-1 and TRBJ2-1, is KAGVTQTPRYLIKTRGQQVTLSCSPISGHRSVSWYQQTPGQGLQFLFEYFSETQRNKGNFPGRFSGRQFSNSRSEMNVSTLELGDSALYLCASALVISYNEQFFGPGTRLTVL.